This T cell receptor beta chain was captured in a study of T and B cells in COVID-19 patients. About the research overall: Peripheral blood came from COVID-19 patients with active infection or after recovery.

This clonotype was observed a single time. Blood genomic DNA input for TRB amplification was about 240-550 ng. The CDR3 runs 15 residues. V shed 3 bases and J shed 2 bases, with 12 bases lying between them. Germline V lookup: CDR1 SGHTA, CDR2 FQGTGA. Multiplex PCR with BIOMED2 TRB-A/B primer pools amplified TRB rearrangements. Each CDR3 protein gets one entry after TCRdb re-called the multiplex PCR reads with MiXCR. The sample consists of 15,000 to 20,000 distinct CDR3 sequences, 36% of them appearing once. This rearrangement joins TRBV7-3 to TRBJ2-3; perhaps D is TRBD1 or TRBD2 (5 bases each). Sequencing input: blood. This sequence originates from a human donor with active COVID-19. CDR3 residues: CASSFRLGATDTQYF. As DNA, the CDR3 is TGTGCCAGCAGCTTTAGGCTCGGGGCCACAGATACGCAGTATTTT.